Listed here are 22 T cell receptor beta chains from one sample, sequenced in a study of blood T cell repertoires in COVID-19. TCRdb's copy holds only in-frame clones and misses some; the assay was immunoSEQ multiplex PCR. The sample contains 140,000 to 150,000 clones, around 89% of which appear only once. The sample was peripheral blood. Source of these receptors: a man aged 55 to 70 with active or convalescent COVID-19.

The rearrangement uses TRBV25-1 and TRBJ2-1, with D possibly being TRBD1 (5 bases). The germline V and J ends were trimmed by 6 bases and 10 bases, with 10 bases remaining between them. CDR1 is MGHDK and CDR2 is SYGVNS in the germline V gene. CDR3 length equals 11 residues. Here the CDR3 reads CASRGSGEQFF. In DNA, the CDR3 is TGTGCCAGCAGAGGTTCAGGGGAGCAGTTCTTC.

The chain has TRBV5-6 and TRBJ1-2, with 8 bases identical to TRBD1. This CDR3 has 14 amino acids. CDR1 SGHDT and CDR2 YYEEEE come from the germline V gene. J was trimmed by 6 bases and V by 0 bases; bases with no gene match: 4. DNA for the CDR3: TGTGCCAGCAGCTTGGACAGGGGGATGAATGGCTACACCTTC. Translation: CASSLDRGMNGYTF.

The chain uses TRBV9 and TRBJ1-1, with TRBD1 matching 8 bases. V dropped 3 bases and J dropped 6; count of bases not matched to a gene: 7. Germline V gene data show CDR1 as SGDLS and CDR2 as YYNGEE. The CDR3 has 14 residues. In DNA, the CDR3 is TGTGCCAGCAGCGAACAGGGGGGTATTTCTGAAGCTTTCTTT. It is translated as CASSEQGGISEAFF. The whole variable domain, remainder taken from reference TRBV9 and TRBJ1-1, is DSGVTQTPKHLITATGQRVTLRCSPRSGDLSVYWYQQSLDQGLQFLIQYYNGEERAKGNILERFSAQQFPDLHSELNLSSLELGDSALYFCASSEQGGISEAFFGQGTRLTVV.

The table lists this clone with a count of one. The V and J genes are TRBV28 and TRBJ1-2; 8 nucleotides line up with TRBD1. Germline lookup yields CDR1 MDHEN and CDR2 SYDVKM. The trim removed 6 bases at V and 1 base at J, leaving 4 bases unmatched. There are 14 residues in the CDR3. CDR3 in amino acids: CASSRTGSNYGYTF. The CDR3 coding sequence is TGTGCCAGCAGCCGGACAGGGAGTAACTATGGCTACACCTTC.

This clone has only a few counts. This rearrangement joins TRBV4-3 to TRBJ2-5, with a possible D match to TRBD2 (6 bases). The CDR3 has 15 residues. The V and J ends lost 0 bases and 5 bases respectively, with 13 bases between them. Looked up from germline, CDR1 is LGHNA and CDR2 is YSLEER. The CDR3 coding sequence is TGCGCCAGCAGCCAAGATTTTGGGGGGTGGGAGACCCAGTACTTC. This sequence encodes CASSQDFGGWETQYF.

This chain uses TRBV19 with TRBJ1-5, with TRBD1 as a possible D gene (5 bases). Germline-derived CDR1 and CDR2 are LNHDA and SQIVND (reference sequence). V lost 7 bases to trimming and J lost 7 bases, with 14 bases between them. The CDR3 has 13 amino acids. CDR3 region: CASTAGGFQPQHF. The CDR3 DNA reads TGTGCCAGTACAGCGGGGGGATTCCAGCCCCAGCATTTT.

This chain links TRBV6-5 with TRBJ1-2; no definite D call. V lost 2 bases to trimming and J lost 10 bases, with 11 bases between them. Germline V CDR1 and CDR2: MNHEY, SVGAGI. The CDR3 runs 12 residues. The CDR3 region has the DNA TGTGCCAGCAGTTACGAGGGTGTCGTCTACACCTTC. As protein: CASSYEGVVYTF.

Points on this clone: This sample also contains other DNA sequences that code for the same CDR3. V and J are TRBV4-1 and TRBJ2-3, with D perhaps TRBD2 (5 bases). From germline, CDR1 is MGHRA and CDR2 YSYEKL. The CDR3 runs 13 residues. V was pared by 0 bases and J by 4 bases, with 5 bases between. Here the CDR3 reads CASSQDSADTQYF. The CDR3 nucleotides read TGCGCCAGCAGCCAAGATAGCGCAGATACGCAGTATTTT.

The CDR3 sequence: CASRSGTILYSNQPQHF. For the CDR3, the DNA is TGCGCCAGCAGGTCCGGGACAATCCTTTATAGCAATCAGCCCCAGCATTTT. This sequence joins TRBV23-1 and TRBJ1-5; TRBD1 might be the D (6 bases). TRBV23-1 is reported as an ORF; its role is uncertain. This CDR3 is 17 amino acids long. The ends were cut back, 6 bases at V and 0 bases at J, with 18 bases in the middle.

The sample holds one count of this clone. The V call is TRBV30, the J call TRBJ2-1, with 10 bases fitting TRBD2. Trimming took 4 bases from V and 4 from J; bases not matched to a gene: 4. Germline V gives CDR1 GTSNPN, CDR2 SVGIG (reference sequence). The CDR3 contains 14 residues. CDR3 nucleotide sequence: TGTGCCTGGAAGTTACTAGCGGGATACAATGAGCAGTTCTTC. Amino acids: CAWKLLAGYNEQFF.

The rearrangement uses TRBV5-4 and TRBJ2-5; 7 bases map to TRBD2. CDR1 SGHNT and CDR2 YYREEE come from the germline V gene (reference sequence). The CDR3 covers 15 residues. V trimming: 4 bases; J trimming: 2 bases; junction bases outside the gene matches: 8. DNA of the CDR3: TGTGCCAGCAGCCGGCGGGGGAGCATACAAGAGACCCAGTACTTC. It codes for CASSRRGSIQETQYF.

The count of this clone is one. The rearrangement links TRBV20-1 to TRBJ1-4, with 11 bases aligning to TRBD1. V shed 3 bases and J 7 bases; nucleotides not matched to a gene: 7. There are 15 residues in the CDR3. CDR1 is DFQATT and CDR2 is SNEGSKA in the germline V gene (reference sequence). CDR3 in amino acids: CSASYPGTGGEKLFF. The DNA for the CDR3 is TGCAGTGCTAGTTATCCCGGGACAGGGGGTGAAAAACTGTTTTTT.

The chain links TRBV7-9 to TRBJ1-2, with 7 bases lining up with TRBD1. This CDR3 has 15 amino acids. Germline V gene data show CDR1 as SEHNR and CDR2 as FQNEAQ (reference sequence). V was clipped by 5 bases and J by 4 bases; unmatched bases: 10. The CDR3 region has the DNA TGTGCCAGCAGCCACATGACCGGGACAGCCTATGGCTACACCTTC. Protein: CASSHMTGTAYGYTF.

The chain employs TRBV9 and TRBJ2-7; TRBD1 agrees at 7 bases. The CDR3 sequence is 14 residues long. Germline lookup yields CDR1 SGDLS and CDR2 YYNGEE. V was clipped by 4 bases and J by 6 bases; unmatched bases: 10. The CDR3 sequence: CASSPFSGQAEQYF. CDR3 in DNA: TGTGCCAGCAGCCCATTCTCCGGACAGGCCGAGCAGTACTTC.

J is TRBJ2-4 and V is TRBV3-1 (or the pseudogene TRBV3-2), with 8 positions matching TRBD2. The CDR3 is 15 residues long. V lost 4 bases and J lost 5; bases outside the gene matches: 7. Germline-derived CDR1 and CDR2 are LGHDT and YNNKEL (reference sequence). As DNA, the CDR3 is TGTGCCAGCAGCCTGGGCCCGGGGGGGCAAAACATTCAGTACTTC. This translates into CASSLGPGGQNIQYF.

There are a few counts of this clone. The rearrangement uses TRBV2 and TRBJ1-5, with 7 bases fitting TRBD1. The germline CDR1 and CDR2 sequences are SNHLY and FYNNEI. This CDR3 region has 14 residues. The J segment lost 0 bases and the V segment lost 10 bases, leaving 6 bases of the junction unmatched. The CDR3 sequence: CATSGQLSNQPQHF. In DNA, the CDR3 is TGTGCCACCTCGGGACAGCTTAGCAATCAGCCCCAGCATTTT.

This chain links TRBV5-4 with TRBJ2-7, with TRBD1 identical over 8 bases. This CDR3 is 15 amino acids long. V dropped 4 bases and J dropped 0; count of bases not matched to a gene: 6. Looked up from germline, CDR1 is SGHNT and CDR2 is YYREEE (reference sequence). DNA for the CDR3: TGTGCCAGCAGCCCCAGACAGGGGTCCTCCTACGAGCAGTACTTC. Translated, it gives CASSPRQGSSYEQYF.

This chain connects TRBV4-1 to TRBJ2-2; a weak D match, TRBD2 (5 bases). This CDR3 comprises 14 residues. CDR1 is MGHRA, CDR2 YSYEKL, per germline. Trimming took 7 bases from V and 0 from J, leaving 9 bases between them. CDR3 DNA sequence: TGCGCCAGCACCGGACTCACGAACACCGGGGAGCTGTTTTTT. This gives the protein CASTGLTNTGELFF.

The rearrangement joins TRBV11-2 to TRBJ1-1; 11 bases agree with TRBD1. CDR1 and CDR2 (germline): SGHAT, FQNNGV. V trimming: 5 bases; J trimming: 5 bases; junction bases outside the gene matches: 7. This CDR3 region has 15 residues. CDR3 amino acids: CASSRLWDRGTEAFF. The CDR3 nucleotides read TGTGCCAGCAGCCGTTTGTGGGACAGGGGGACTGAAGCTTTCTTT. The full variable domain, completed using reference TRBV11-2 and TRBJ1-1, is EAGVAQSPRYKIIEKRQSVAFWCNPISGHATLYWYQQILGQGPKLLIQFQNNGVVDDSQLPKDRFSAERLKGVDSTLKIQPAKLEDSAVYLCASSRLWDRGTEAFFGQGTRLTVV.

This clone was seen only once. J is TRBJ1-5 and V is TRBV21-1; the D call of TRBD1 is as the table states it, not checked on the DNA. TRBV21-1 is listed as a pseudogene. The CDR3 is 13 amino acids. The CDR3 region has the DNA TGTGCCAGCAGCAAACACAGGGCTCAGGCCCAGCATTTT. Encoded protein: CASSKHRAQAQHF.

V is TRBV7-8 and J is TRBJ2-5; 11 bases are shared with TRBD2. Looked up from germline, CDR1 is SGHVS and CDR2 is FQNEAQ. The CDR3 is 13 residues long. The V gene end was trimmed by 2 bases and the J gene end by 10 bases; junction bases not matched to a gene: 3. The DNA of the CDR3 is TGTGCCAGCAGCTTAAAGACTAGCGGGGACCAGTACTTC. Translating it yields CASSLKTSGDQYF.

In nucleotides, the CDR3 is TGTGCCAGCAGTTCCCAGGACACCGGGGAGCTGTTTTTT. Its translation is CASSSQDTGELFF. This chain links TRBV6-2 or TRBV6-3 with TRBJ2-2; no clear D. Trimming shortened V by 4 bases and J by 3 bases, and 6 bases separated the two germline ends. CDR3 length equals 13 residues. CDR1 and CDR2 from the germline V gene are MNHEY and SVGEGT.